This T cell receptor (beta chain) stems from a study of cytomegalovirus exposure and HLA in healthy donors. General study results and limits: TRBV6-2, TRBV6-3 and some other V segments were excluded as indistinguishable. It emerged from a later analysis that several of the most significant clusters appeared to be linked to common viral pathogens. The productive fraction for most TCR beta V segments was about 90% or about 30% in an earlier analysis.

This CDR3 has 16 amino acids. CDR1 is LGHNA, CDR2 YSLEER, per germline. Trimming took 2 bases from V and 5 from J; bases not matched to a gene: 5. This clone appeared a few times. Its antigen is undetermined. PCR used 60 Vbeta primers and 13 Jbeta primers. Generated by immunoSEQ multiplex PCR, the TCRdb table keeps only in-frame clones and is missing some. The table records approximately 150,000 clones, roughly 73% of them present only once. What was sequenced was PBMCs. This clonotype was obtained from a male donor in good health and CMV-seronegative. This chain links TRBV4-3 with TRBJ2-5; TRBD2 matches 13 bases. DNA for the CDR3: TGCGCCAGCAGCCAAATTGGACTAGCGGGAGTGGAGACCCAGTACTTC. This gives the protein CASSQIGLAGVETQYF.